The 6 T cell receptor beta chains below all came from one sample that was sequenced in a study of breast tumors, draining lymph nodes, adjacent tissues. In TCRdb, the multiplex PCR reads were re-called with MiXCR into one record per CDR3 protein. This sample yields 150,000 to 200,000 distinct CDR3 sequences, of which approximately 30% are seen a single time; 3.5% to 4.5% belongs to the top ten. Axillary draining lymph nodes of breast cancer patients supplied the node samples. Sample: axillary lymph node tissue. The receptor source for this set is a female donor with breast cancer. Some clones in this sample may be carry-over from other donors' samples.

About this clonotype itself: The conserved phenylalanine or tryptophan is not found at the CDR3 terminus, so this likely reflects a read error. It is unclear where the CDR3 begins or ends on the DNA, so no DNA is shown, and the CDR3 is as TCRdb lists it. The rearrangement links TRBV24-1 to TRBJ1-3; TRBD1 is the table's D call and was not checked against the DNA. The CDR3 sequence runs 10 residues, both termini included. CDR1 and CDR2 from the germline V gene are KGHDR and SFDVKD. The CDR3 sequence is CATRKTGENT.

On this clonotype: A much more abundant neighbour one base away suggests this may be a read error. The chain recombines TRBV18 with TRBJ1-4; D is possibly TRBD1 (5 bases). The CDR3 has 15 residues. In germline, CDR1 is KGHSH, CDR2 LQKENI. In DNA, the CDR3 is TGTGCCGGCTCACCAGCGGGCCAGGGAGGAGAAAAACTGTTTTTT. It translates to CAGSPAGQGGEKLFF.

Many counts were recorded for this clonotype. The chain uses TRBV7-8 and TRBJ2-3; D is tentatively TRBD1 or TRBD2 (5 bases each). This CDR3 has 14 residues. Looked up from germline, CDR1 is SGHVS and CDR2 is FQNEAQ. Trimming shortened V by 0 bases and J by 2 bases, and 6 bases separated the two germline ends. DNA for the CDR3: TGTGCCAGCAGCTTAGCGGGGGTCACAGATACGCAGTATTTT. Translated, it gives CASSLAGVTDTQYF.

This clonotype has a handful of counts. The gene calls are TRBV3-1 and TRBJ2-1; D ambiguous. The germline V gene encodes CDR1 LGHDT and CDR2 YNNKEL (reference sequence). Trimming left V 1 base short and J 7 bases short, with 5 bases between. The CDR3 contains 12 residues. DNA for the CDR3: TGTGCCAGCAGCCAAGTCAAGAATGAGCAGTTCTTC. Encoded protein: CASSQVKNEQFF.

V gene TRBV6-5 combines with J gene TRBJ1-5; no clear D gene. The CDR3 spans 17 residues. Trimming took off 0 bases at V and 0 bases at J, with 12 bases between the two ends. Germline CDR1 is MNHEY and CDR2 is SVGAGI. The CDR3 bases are TGTGCCAGCAGTTACTCGTCGTCAATGGATAGCAATCAGCCCCAGCATTTT. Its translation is CASSYSSSMDSNQPQHF.

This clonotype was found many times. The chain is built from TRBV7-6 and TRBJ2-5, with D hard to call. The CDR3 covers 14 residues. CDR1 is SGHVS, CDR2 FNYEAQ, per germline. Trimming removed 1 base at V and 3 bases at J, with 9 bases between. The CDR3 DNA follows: TGTGCCAGCAGCTTAGGTTCCCCCAAAGAGACCCAGTACTTC. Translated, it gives CASSLGSPKETQYF.